Listed below are T cell receptor beta chains from one sample, sequenced in a study of T cells in Graves' hyperthyroidism and ophthalmopathy. TCRdb fed the multiplex PCR reads into MiXCR, producing one record per CDR3 protein. This table holds 600,000 to 800,000 distinct CDR3 sequences, over 35% found once. Sequencing was done on a sample of blood. Receptors were obtained from a woman between 40 and 50 years old with Graves' hyperthyroidism. Both conserved end residues are part of each CDR3. The order of the fields is J gene, V gene, CDR3 protein.

TRBJ2-7 TRBV10-3 CASSLVWGAPYEQYF
TRBJ1-4 TRBV4-3 CASSQAPSNEKLFF
TRBJ2-3 TRBV9 CASAMTGTTSTDTQYF
TRBJ2-7 TRBV5-1 CASSPGADSKSYEQYF
TRBJ1-4 TRBV7-2 CASSLGTYDTNEKLFF
TRBJ1-5 TRBV5-5 CASRPGGLGVQPQHF
TRBJ2-7 TRBV11-2 CASSPRDRGLYEQYF
TRBJ2-7 TRBV12-3/TRBV12-4 CASSYRGQGHEQYF
TRBJ1-3 TRBV29-1 CSVEGGTGKTIYF
TRBJ1-1 TRBV20-1 CSAPGRRTNTEAFF
TRBJ1-6 TRBV15 CATSSYGNSPLHF
TRBJ1-1 TRBV7-2 CASSLSETAEAFF
TRBJ1-2 TRBV7-9 CASSRDRLNYGYTF
TRBJ1-4 TRBV2 CASVGREKLFF
TRBJ2-5 TRBV20-1 CSARGGSAQETQYF
TRBJ1-4 TRBV7-9 CASSQEGRGYEKLFF
TRBJ1-6 TRBV12-3/TRBV12-4 CASSFGDPRDSPLHF
TRBJ2-7 TRBV4-1 CASSQGLAGGLYF
TRBJ2-7 TRBV6-6 CASSYSASEQYF
TRBJ1-2 TRBV24-1 CASSYSTGLGGNYGYTF
TRBJ2-2 TRBV20-1 CSARVARGYGYTGELFF
TRBJ2-5 TRBV28 CASSLAGERGETQYF
TRBJ2-5 TRBV7-3 CASSLAGGGYETQYF
TRBJ2-7 TRBV28 CASSFHRTREQYF
TRBJ1-2 TRBV4-3 CASSHGTGPYGYTF
TRBJ2-2 TRBV19 CASTINQGVTGELFF
TRBJ1-2 TRBV15 CASSIQGDHGYTF
TRBJ2-7 TRBV7-2 CASSLVGGGAYEQYF
TRBJ1-3 TRBV7-6 CASSLDTTFSGNTIYF
TRBJ1-6 TRBV9 CASSQGPGINSPLHF
TRBJ2-7 TRBV20-1 CSATKQGPTYEQYF
TRBJ2-5 TRBV9 CASSAGDGGAYQETQYF
TRBJ1-5 TRBV7-2 CASTTGTGGQQPQHF
TRBJ1-1 TRBV20-1 CSAGEGGNTEAFF
TRBJ1-2 TRBV11-2 CASSHGRTGGSVLLSNYGYTF
TRBJ2-7 TRBV10-3 CAISVGFGAGARTSGGYEQYF
TRBJ1-2 TRBV7-9 CASRRGQGPPPYTF
TRBJ1-5 TRBV19 CASSNRDLGPPQHF
TRBJ2-5 TRBV20-1 CSARLTGLETQYF
TRBJ1-2 TRBV6-5 CASRRRYLYGYTF
TRBJ2-5 TRBV6-1 CASTGADETQYF
TRBJ2-7 TRBV29-1 CSVGTVPYEQYF
TRBJ1-2 TRBV24-1 CATSDDREGYTF
TRBJ1-6 TRBV2 CASSPISNGDSPLHF
TRBJ2-6 TRBV11-2 CASSRQGAYSGANVLTF
TRBJ1-5 TRBV10-3 CAISELDSNQPQHF
TRBJ1-2 TRBV12-3/TRBV12-4 CASSPEGQGHGYTF
TRBJ2-5 TRBV20-1 CSAIAGEGSQETQYF
TRBJ1-1 TRBV6-6 CASNRQRINTEAFF
TRBJ2-5 TRBV13 CASSFRTGAQETQYF
TRBJ2-2 TRBV7-2 CASSSHTGGQENTGELFF
TRBJ2-7 TRBV7-2 CASSLVNRTYEQYF